These T cell receptor beta chains were read from a single sample in a study of OX40 agonist ivuxolimab in advanced cancers. Profiled with immunoSEQ multiplex PCR; TCRdb holds only in-frame clones, not every one. The sample consists of 99,000 or so clones, 93% of them appearing once. Here the sequenced sample was CD4+ or CD8+ T cells sorted from blood, taken in a trial of the OX40 agonist ivuxolimab. These receptors all come from an adult with an advanced solid tumor such as melanoma, head and neck, liver or kidney cancer. The CDR3 runs from the conserved cysteine through the conserved F or W.

V gene: TRBV11-3
J gene: TRBJ2-1
CDR3 protein: CASSPSYNEQFF

V gene: TRBV28
J gene: TRBJ1-5
CDR3 protein: CASSKGWGNQPQHF

V gene: TRBV28
J gene: TRBJ1-5
CDR3 protein: CASSAAYSNQPQHF

V gene: TRBV5-6
J gene: TRBJ1-3
CDR3 protein: CAMGTGAGNTIYF

V gene: TRBV11-2
J gene: TRBJ2-1
CDR3 protein: CASSFGSGSVYNEQFF

V gene: TRBV4-3
J gene: TRBJ1-1
CDR3 protein: CASSQTGGNTEAFF

V gene: TRBV6-5
J gene: TRBJ1-3
CDR3 protein: CASSRGNTIYF

V gene: TRBV29-1
J gene: TRBJ2-1
CDR3 protein: CSVDRGKRGNEQFF

V gene: TRBV30
J gene: TRBJ2-3
CDR3 protein: CAWSVVRQGGQYF

V gene: TRBV23-1
J gene: TRBJ1-5
CDR3 protein: CASSPTRDRGRDQPQHF

V gene: TRBV2
J gene: TRBJ2-1
CDR3 protein: CASSAGLAGYNEQFF

V gene: TRBV9
J gene: TRBJ2-3
CDR3 protein: CASSTRTSGRDTQYF

V gene: TRBV9
J gene: TRBJ1-3
CDR3 protein: CASSVEASSGNTIYF

V gene: TRBV6-1
J gene: TRBJ2-7
CDR3 protein: CASGEGLAGRGRYEQYF

V gene: TRBV6-1
J gene: TRBJ1-3
CDR3 protein: CASKRQRASGNTIYF

V gene: TRBV28
J gene: TRBJ1-6
CDR3 protein: CASSLGVMGNSPLHF

V gene: TRBV7-9
J gene: TRBJ2-1
CDR3 protein: CASSLEGGQGREQFF

V gene: TRBV5-1
J gene: TRBJ1-3
CDR3 protein: CASSLEGTGNTIYF

V gene: TRBV6-5
J gene: TRBJ2-3
CDR3 protein: CASRLQGAGTDTQYF

V gene: TRBV6-6
J gene: TRBJ2-7
CDR3 protein: CASSRRRSEQYF

V gene: TRBV2
J gene: TRBJ1-6
CDR3 protein: CASRPQQFSGRNSPLHF

V gene: TRBV2
J gene: TRBJ1-5
CDR3 protein: CASRYSPRVKGNQPQHF

V gene: TRBV7-3
J gene: TRBJ2-1
CDR3 protein: CASSLVALSSYNEQFF

V gene: TRBV28
J gene: TRBJ1-5
CDR3 protein: CASRQGSSEPQHF

V gene: TRBV7-3
J gene: TRBJ2-2
CDR3 protein: CASSLWHPGELFF

V gene: TRBV19
J gene: TRBJ2-1
CDR3 protein: CASSMGNYNEQFF

V gene: TRBV19
J gene: TRBJ1-6
CDR3 protein: CASSITGEDSPLHF

V gene: TRBV29-1
J gene: TRBJ2-3
CDR3 protein: CSVAGPDTQYF

V gene: TRBV7-3
J gene: TRBJ1-1
CDR3 protein: CASSLTGGGTEAFF

V gene: TRBV4-3
J gene: TRBJ2-1
CDR3 protein: CASSQGAGRYNEQFF

V gene: TRBV9
J gene: TRBJ2-1
CDR3 protein: CASSVAGTRNEQFF

V gene: TRBV4-1
J gene: TRBJ2-1
CDR3 protein: CATSRTSGLFEQFF

V gene: TRBV28
J gene: TRBJ1-3
CDR3 protein: CASSLSGAQGVNTIYF

V gene: TRBV7-9
J gene: TRBJ2-1
CDR3 protein: CASSPDLGEQFF

V gene: TRBV15
J gene: TRBJ1-5
CDR3 protein: CATSMGRRSNQPQHF